This T cell receptor beta chain was captured in a study of vaccination effects on CD4 cells after COVID-19. About this clone: The antigen is undetermined.

Clones were sequenced by immunoSEQ multiplex PCR, and TCRdb holds only the in-frame ones, with some missing. The sample has about 73,000 clones; around 73% are singletons. After roughly eleven days in culture, the CD4+ T cells were isolated. All participants had two doses of either the BNT162b2 or mRNA-1273 vaccine. The CDR3 sequence is 16 residues long. The V gene lost 9 bases and the J gene lost 0 bases, with 16 bases spanning the gap. Germline CDR1 and CDR2: KGHDR and SFDVKD. The receptor was isolated from a human donor who received a COVID-19 vaccine. Sequencing was performed on CD4+ T cells from PBMCs cultured without peptide, taken after COVID-19 vaccination. This rearrangement joins TRBV24-1 to TRBJ1-4; D not resolved. Here the CDR3 reads CATGETGSSTNEKLFF. Written as DNA, the CDR3 is TGTGCCACCGGAGAGACGGGTTCTTCAACTAATGAAAAACTGTTTTTT.